This TCR beta chain was captured by sequencing in a study of T cells in Graves' hyperthyroidism and ophthalmopathy. This clonotype was detected many times. Amplified TCR beta CDR3 regions came from RNA transcripts. The HTBI primer set was used in a first-round RT-PCR of the TCR CDR3. TCRdb fed the multiplex PCR reads into MiXCR, producing one record per CDR3 protein. The table includes around 400,000 distinct CDR3 sequences, less than 20% detected once. Recently diagnosed hyperthyroidism of less than 2 months' duration affected patients aged 18 to 65. Trimming shortened V by 3 bases and J by 1 base, and 10 bases separated the two germline ends. The CDR3 is 15 residues long. The V gene's germline CDR1 is LGHNA and CDR2 YSLEER.

The sample was blood. The chain has TRBV4-3 and TRBJ2-1; D remains ambiguous. The sequence derives from a woman between 18 and 30 years old with Graves' hyperthyroidism that later progressed to Graves' ophthalmopathy. This CDR3 is CASSQSHTSYNEQFF. As DNA, the CDR3 is TGCGCCAGCAGCCAGTCCCATACTTCCTACAATGAGCAGTTCTTC.